The 26 T cell receptor beta chains in this list originate from one sample, sequenced in a study of T cell repertoires in cytomegalovirus infection. These receptors have no known antigen. A single record per CDR3 protein comes from TCRdb applying MiXCR to the reads. There are roughly 68,000 distinct CDR3 sequences in the sample; 20% occur only once, and 73% lies in the top ten. This material consisted of CD8+ T cells from cultured PBMCs, taken from culture after CMV antigen stimulation. These receptors originate from a human donor in good health (CMV status not recorded). Some clones in this sample may be carry-over from other donors' samples.

This clonotype has more than one count but fewer than ten. V and J are TRBV28 and TRBJ2-1; TRBD2 matches 13 bases. In germline, CDR1 is MDHEN, CDR2 SYDVKM. This CDR3 spans 17 amino acids. Trimming cost V 5 bases and J 2 bases; bases outside gene matches: 6. CDR3 bases: TGTGCCAGCAGTCCCTCGACTAGCGGGGGGACCTACAATGAGCAGTTCTTC. This translates into CASSPSTSGGTYNEQFF.

V is TRBV7-9 and J is TRBJ1-2; D unresolved. The CDR3 loop spans 13 amino acids. V lost 5 bases and J 1 base, leaving 8 bases between the germline ends. Germline V gene data show CDR1 as SEHNR and CDR2 as FQNEAQ (reference sequence). CDR3 loop: CASSPTGNYGYTF. CDR3 in DNA: TGTGCCAGCAGCCCTACGGGTAACTATGGCTACACCTTC.

The sample holds many counts of this clonotype. The V and J genes are TRBV7-9 and TRBJ1-1; D gene unclear. CDR1 is SEHNR and CDR2 is FQNEAQ in the germline V gene (reference sequence). The CDR3 has 18 residues. The V and J ends lost 4 bases and 0 bases respectively, with 21 bases between them. CDR3 residues: CASSSRTEKEVMNTEAFF. The DNA of the CDR3 is TGTGCCAGCAGCTCTCGGACCGAAAAGGAGGTCATGAACACTGAAGCTTTCTTT.

In this sample, this clonotype turned up a few times. The genes are TRBV27 and TRBJ1-6; D perhaps matches TRBD1 (5 bases). The CDR3 covers 14 residues. Per germline, CDR1 MNHEY and CDR2 SMNVEV (reference sequence). Trimming left V 7 bases short and J 6 bases short, with 13 bases between. The CDR3 DNA reads as TGTGCCAGCACCCTTGCAGGGTTTAATTCACCCCTCCACTTT. Residues: CASTLAGFNSPLHF.

This clonotype was seen a single time. J is TRBJ2-2 and V is TRBV4-3, with a tentative D call TRBD1 (6 bases). Trimming pared 1 base from V and 7 bases from J, leaving 13 bases between. The CDR3 is made up of 15 amino acids. Germline loops: CDR1 LGHNA, CDR2 YSLEER. The CDR3 is CASSQVQGLHGELFF. CDR3 in DNA: TGCGCCAGCAGCCAAGTGCAGGGGCTTCACGGGGAGCTGTTTTTT.

In this sample, this clonotype turned up a few times. V is TRBV7-6 and J is TRBJ1-2; D unresolved. Germline assignment: CDR1 SGHVS and CDR2 FNYEAQ. This CDR3 region has 12 residues. CDR3 amino acids: CAADFSPYGYTF. In nucleotides, the CDR3 is TGTGCTGCAGACTTCTCCCCCTATGGCTACACCTTC.

This clonotype has a count of ten or more. The gene calls are TRBV28 and TRBJ1-5; D is uncertain. V was trimmed by 8 bases and J by 3 bases, leaving 23 bases between them. Germline CDR1 is MDHEN and CDR2 is SYDVKM. This CDR3 spans 17 amino acids. Here the CDR3 reads CASCCGVEKGDNQPQHF. The CDR3 DNA sequence: TGTGCCAGCTGTTGCGGGGTGGAGAAAGGTGACAATCAGCCCCAGCATTTT.

The chain recombines TRBV7-2 with TRBJ2-3; no reliable D call. Trimming took off 5 bases at V and 2 bases at J, with 8 bases between the two ends. Germline-derived CDR1 and CDR2 are SGHTA and FQGNSA. The CDR3 spans 13 residues. Written as DNA, the CDR3 is TGTGCCAGCAGCATCCTATTCACAGATACGCAGTATTTT. It specifies CASSILFTDTQYF.

The chain is built from TRBV19 and TRBJ2-7, with D perhaps assigned TRBD1 or TRBD2 (6 bases each). With 3 bases removed from V and 6 bases from J, the gap between germline ends came to 12 bases. Germline V gene lookup returns CDR1 LNHDA and CDR2 SQIVND (reference sequence). The CDR3 consists of 13 residues. In DNA form, the CDR3 reads TGTGCCAGTAGTATCGGAGGGGGTCGCGAGCAGTACTTC. Its protein product is CASSIGGGREQYF.

The chain recombines TRBV19 with TRBJ2-7; 8 positions agree with TRBD1. The CDR3 covers 17 residues. CDR1 and CDR2 from the germline V gene are LNHDA and SQIVND (reference sequence). The V gene end was trimmed by 4 bases and the J gene end by 0 bases; junction bases not matched to a gene: 11. CDR3 sequence: CASSTGGVTGASYEQYF. The DNA of the CDR3 is TGTGCCAGTAGTACAGGCGGGGTGACAGGGGCCTCCTACGAGCAGTACTTC.

This clonotype was observed a few times. J is TRBJ1-5 and V is TRBV19, with no clear D. The CDR3 totals 15 residues. Germline CDR1 is LNHDA and CDR2 is SQIVND (reference sequence). Trimming took off 4 bases at V and 0 bases at J, with 10 bases between the two ends. CDR3 coding DNA: TGTGCCAGTAGTAGATCTCGGGATAGCAATCAGCCCCAGCATTTT. It codes for CASSRSRDSNQPQHF.

The chain has TRBV7-6 and TRBJ1-1; D not resolved. The CDR3 has 13 residues. V was shortened by 5 bases and J by 1 base, with 8 bases between the two germline ends. Looked up from germline, CDR1 is SGHVS and CDR2 is FNYEAQ. CDR3 DNA: TGTGCCAGCAGCACCGCCCAGAACACTGAAGCTTTCTTT. It encodes CASSTAQNTEAFF.

This clonotype was counted only a few times. V usage is TRBV10-3 and J usage is TRBJ1-1; 7 nucleotides line up with TRBD1. Germline V gives CDR1 ENHRY, CDR2 SYGVKD. The CDR3 loop spans 12 amino acids. The V and J ends lost 10 bases and 6 bases, in that order; junction bases with no gene match: 8. CDR3 residues: CATLTGKAEAFF. The CDR3 DNA reads TGTGCCACCTTGACAGGGAAGGCTGAAGCTTTCTTT.

This chain uses TRBV7-6 with TRBJ1-2; tentative D call: TRBD1 (5 bases). The germline CDR1 and CDR2 sequences are SGHVS and FNYEAQ. V gave up 7 bases and J gave up 4 bases, with 16 bases separating them. The CDR3 is made up of 14 amino acids. The CDR3 sequence: CASTSMGDLYGYTF. CDR3 DNA: TGTGCCAGCACCTCAATGGGGGACCTCTATGGCTACACCTTC.

This clonotype was picked up a small number of times. V gene TRBV19 combines with J gene TRBJ2-3; TRBD1 matches 8 bases. CDR1 and CDR2 (germline): LNHDA, SQIVND (reference sequence). V dropped 3 bases and J dropped 1; count of bases not matched to a gene: 0. The CDR3 spans 14 residues. The CDR3: CASSMGQGTDTQYF. CDR3 sequence (DNA): TGTGCCAGTAGTATGGGACAGGGCACAGATACGCAGTATTTT.

This clonotype appeared a few times. V gene TRBV9 combines with J gene TRBJ1-2; 9 positions match TRBD1. The CDR3 runs 15 residues. The germline CDR1 and CDR2 sequences are SGDLS and YYNGEE. Unmatched junction bases numbered 8, after V lost 0 bases and J lost 8 bases. DNA of the CDR3: TGTGCCAGCAGCGTAGAGGACAGGGGTTGGGAGGGCTACACCTTC. The encoded protein is CASSVEDRGWEGYTF.

The rearrangement links TRBV11-1 to TRBJ2-7; TRBD1 aligns across 8 bases. In germline, CDR1 is SGHAT, CDR2 FQDESV (reference sequence). V lost 4 bases to trimming and J lost 4 bases; unmatched junction nucleotides: 9. This CDR3 comprises 15 residues. The DNA of the CDR3 is TGTGCCAGCAGCTCACCACAGGGGGTCGGTTACGAGCAGTACTTC. Translated: CASSSPQGVGYEQYF. The entire variable domain, with the rest obtained from reference TRBV11-1 and TRBJ2-7, is as follows: EAEVAQSPRYKITEKSQAVAFWCDPISGHATLYWYRQILGQGPELLVQFQDESVVDDSQLPKDRFSAERLKGVDSTLKIQPAELGDSAMYLCASSSPQGVGYEQYFGPGTRLTVT.

In this sample, this clonotype turned up a few times. V is TRBV6-1 and J is TRBJ2-7; 9 bases are shared with TRBD2. Germline CDR1 MNHNS, CDR2 SASEGT. The CDR3 totals 15 residues. With 6 bases clipped from V and 2 bases from J, the junction kept 8 bases outside the gene matches. CDR3 protein: CASRIRLAGAYEQYF. Written as DNA, the CDR3 is TGTGCCAGCAGGATCAGGTTAGCGGGAGCCTACGAGCAGTACTTC.

V usage is TRBV6-1 and J usage is TRBJ1-4; D uncertain. From germline, CDR1 is MNHNS and CDR2 SASEGT. There are 11 residues in the CDR3. Trimming removed 3 bases at V and 6 bases at J, with 2 bases between. In DNA, the CDR3 is TGTGCCAGCAGTGAGCATGAAAAACTGTTTTTT. Translating gives CASSEHEKLFF.

This clonotype has just a few counts. CDR3 sequence reads: CASSPRTGMGGYTF. The DNA for the CDR3 is TGTGCCAGCAGCCCGCGGACAGGGATGGGTGGCTACACCTTC. This chain joins TRBV7-9 and TRBJ1-2, with 8 nucleotides matching TRBD1. This CDR3 has 14 amino acids. CDR1 is SEHNR, CDR2 FQNEAQ, per germline (reference sequence). V lost 5 bases and J lost 7; bases outside the gene matches: 9.

This clonotype came up a few times. CDR3 coding DNA: TGTGCCAGCAGCTTAGGGGCCCCATGGGGCTCTGGAAACACCATATATTTT. It is translated as CASSLGAPWGSGNTIYF. The V call is TRBV7-8, the J call TRBJ1-3; the D is unclear. CDR3 length: 17 amino acids. V was cut by 1 base and J by 0 bases, with 13 bases left in between. Germline-derived CDR1 and CDR2 are SGHVS and FQNEAQ.

The rearrangement joins TRBV12-3 or TRBV12-4 to TRBJ1-3, with a tentative D call TRBD1 (6 bases). CDR3 length: 15 residues. V lost 6 bases and J lost 7, with 19 bases in between. The CDR3 region has the DNA TGTGCCAGCAGCGAAGTCCAGGGGTGGGCGAACACCATATATTTT. Encoded protein: CASSEVQGWANTIYF.

There are a few counts of this clonotype. This chain joins TRBV4-3 and TRBJ1-2; D possibly corresponds to TRBD1 (6 bases). V was trimmed by 0 bases and J by 13 bases, leaving 15 bases between them. CDR1 LGHNA and CDR2 YSLEER come from the germline V gene. This CDR3 comprises 13 residues. CDR3 in amino acids: CASSQDGWQGCTF. The CDR3 DNA reads TGCGCCAGCAGCCAAGATGGTTGGCAGGGGTGCACCTTC.

The chain carries TRBV28 and TRBJ1-5, with D perhaps matching TRBD1 (5 bases). The CDR3 spans 16 residues. Germline values: CDR1 MDHEN, CDR2 SYDVKM. V was clipped by 6 bases and J by 1 base, with 16 bases between them. The CDR3, as DNA: TGTGCCAGCAGACCCTCCGGGGGTTGGAGCAATCAGCCCCAGCATTTT. This sequence encodes CASRPSGGWSNQPQHF.

CDR3 region: CASTSPGFSYEQYF. The CDR3 DNA sequence: TGTGCCAGCACCTCTCCCGGGTTCTCCTACGAGCAGTACTTC. The chain joins TRBV12-3 or TRBV12-4 to TRBJ2-7; D gene unclear. This CDR3 region has 14 residues. V was pared by 7 bases and J by 0 bases, with 13 bases between.

The sample holds a few counts of this clonotype. V usage is TRBV7-2 and J usage is TRBJ2-3; 8 positions match TRBD2. CDR1 is SGHTA, CDR2 FQGNSA, per germline. The junction had 6 bases not matched to a gene; V was cut back by 5 bases and J by 2 bases. This CDR3 is 15 amino acids long. CDR3 DNA sequence: TGTGCCAGCAGCCATGGAGCGGGAGACACAGATACGCAGTATTTT. Translation: CASSHGAGDTDTQYF.